This T cell receptor (beta chain) is drawn from a study of cytomegalovirus exposure and HLA in healthy donors. This PCR relied on a set of 60 Vbeta primers and 13 Jbeta primers. TCRdb's copy holds only in-frame clones and misses some; the assay was immunoSEQ multiplex PCR. The sample totals approximately 79,000 clones. Between the trimmed V and J ends, which lost 3 bases and 0 bases, there was a span of 12 bases. The germline V gene encodes CDR1 SGDLS and CDR2 YYNGEE. The CDR3 length is 15 residues. The genes are TRBV9 and TRBJ2-5, with D hard to call. The sample taken for sequencing was PBMCs. The source of this sequence is a boy younger than 18 in good health and CMV-seronegative. The CDR3 loop reads CASSARIQYQETQYF. CDR3 coding DNA: TGTGCCAGCAGCGCGAGGATTCAGTACCAAGAGACCCAGTACTTC.